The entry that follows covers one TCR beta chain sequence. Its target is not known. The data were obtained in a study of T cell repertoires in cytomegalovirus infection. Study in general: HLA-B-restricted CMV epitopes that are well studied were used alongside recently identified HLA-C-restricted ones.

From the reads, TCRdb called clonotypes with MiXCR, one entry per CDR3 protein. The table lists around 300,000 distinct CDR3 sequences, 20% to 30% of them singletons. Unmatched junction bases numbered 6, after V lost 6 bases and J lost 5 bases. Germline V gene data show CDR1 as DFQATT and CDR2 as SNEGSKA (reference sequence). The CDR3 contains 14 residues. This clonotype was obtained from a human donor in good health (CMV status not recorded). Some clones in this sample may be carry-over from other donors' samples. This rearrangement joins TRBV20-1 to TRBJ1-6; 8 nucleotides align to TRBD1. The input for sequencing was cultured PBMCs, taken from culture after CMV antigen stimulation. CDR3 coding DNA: TGCAGTGCCCGGACAGGGCCAAATAATTCACCCCTCCACTTT. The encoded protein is CSARTGPNNSPLHF.